The 30 T cell receptor beta chains reported below all come from one sample, sequenced in a study of blood T cell repertoires in COVID-19. The repertoire was sequenced with immunoSEQ multiplex PCR; TCRdb's copy has only in-frame clones and lacks some. The repertoire holds more than 200,000 clones, with approximately 87% as singletons. Input material: peripheral blood. The receptor source for this set is a woman in her 50s with acute or convalescent COVID-19.

The chain carries TRBV2 and TRBJ2-5, with D perhaps matching TRBD2 (5 bases). The length of the CDR3 is 15 residues. The germline V gene has CDR1 SNHLY and CDR2 FYNNEI. V lost 4 bases and J 5 bases, leaving 17 bases between the germline ends. In DNA, the CDR3 is TGTGCCAGCAGTGGGGGAGCCATGGCGGTGGAGACCCAGTACTTC. This encodes CASSGGAMAVETQYF.

J is TRBJ1-5 and V is TRBV5-6; D ambiguous. V gave up 4 bases and J gave up 3 bases, with 14 bases separating them. The CDR3 extends over 15 amino acids. The germline V gene has CDR1 SGHDT and CDR2 YYEEEE. CDR3 loop: CASSRRGLFNQPQHF. The CDR3 DNA follows: TGTGCCAGCAGCCGCCGAGGACTCTTCAATCAGCCCCAGCATTTT.

This rearrangement joins TRBV12-3 or TRBV12-4 to TRBJ2-7; D might be TRBD2 (5 bases). The V end was cut by 6 bases, the J end by 5 bases, with 14 bases between. The CDR3 runs 13 residues. CDR3 DNA: TGTGCCAGCAGGCGCGTAGCGACGAACGAGCAGTACTTC. Its protein is CASRRVATNEQYF.

This clone was observed once. CDR3 nucleotides: TGTGCCAGCAGCCAAGGTCTAGCGGGGAACTACGAGCAGTACTTC. Translated: CASSQGLAGNYEQYF. J is TRBJ2-7 and V is TRBV3-1 (or the pseudogene TRBV3-2), with 9 bases aligning to TRBD2. With V trimmed by 1 base and J by 3 bases, 4 bases remained unmatched. The CDR3 loop spans 15 amino acids. In germline, CDR1 is LGHDT, CDR2 YNNKEL (reference sequence).

V and J are TRBV10-3 and TRBJ2-3, with TRBD2 matching 10 bases. The germline gives CDR1 ENHRY, CDR2 SYGVKD. Germline trimming cut 6 bases from V and 3 bases from J; bases unmatched to any gene: 6. CDR3 length equals 15 residues. The DNA of the CDR3 is TGTGCCATCAGAGCGGCTAGCGGGAGTACAGATACGCAGTATTTT. This sequence encodes CAIRAASGSTDTQYF.

This clone was seen only a few times. This rearrangement joins TRBV29-1 to TRBJ2-1, with D uncertain. This CDR3 comprises 16 residues. Per the germline V gene, CDR1 is SQVTM and CDR2 is ANQGSEA. V was trimmed by 8 bases and J by 0 bases, leaving 20 bases between them. The DNA for the CDR3 is TGCAGCCGCTCTTTCCGGTGGCGGAGCTCCTACAATGAGCAGTTCTTC. Translation gives CSRSFRWRSSYNEQFF.

The sample holds a few counts of this clone. The chain has TRBV5-1 and TRBJ2-1, with 9 bases matching TRBD2. The CDR3 loop spans 15 amino acids. The germline V gene encodes CDR1 SGHRS and CDR2 YFSETQ. The trim removed 0 bases at V and 2 bases at J, leaving 0 bases unmatched. The CDR3 DNA sequence: TGCGCCAGCAGCTTGGAGCGGGAGGCCTACAATGAGCAGTTCTTC. Amino acid sequence: CASSLEREAYNEQFF.

The V call is TRBV12-3 or TRBV12-4, the J call TRBJ1-1; the D is unclear. The CDR3 is 13 residues long. Trimming cost V 3 bases and J 3 bases, with 8 bases left between them. The CDR3 DNA follows: TGTGCCAGCAGTTTGACCGGGTACACTGAAGCTTTCTTT. Translated, it gives CASSLTGYTEAFF.

This chain connects TRBV18 to TRBJ2-3, with 10 bases that match TRBD1. V shed 4 bases and J 4 bases; nucleotides not matched to a gene: 8. This CDR3 spans 16 amino acids. CDR1 is KGHSH, CDR2 LQKENI, per germline. This chain's CDR3 is CASSLLRDRGPDTQYF. CDR3 bases: TGTGCCAGCTCACTACTAAGGGACAGGGGCCCAGATACGCAGTATTTT.

The chain carries TRBV18 and TRBJ1-2; tentatively, D is TRBD1 (5 bases). This CDR3 spans 14 amino acids. CDR1 is KGHSH and CDR2 is LQKENI in the germline V gene. The V end was cut by 6 bases, the J end by 2 bases, with 13 bases between. The CDR3 coding sequence is TGTGCCAGCTCGGGGCAAGACGAGAACTATGGCTACACCTTC. Its translation is CASSGQDENYGYTF.

This clone occurred once. V and J are TRBV6-5 and TRBJ2-7, with D perhaps TRBD1 (5 bases). From germline, CDR1 is MNHEY and CDR2 SVGAGI. The CDR3 covers 16 residues. V lost 2 bases and J 1 base, leaving 15 bases between the germline ends. As DNA, the CDR3 is TGTGCCAGCAGTTACGCTGGACACGGCATATCCTACGAGCAGTACTTC. This sequence encodes CASSYAGHGISYEQYF.

The V gene is TRBV5-1, the J gene TRBJ1-4, with TRBD1 as a possible D gene (6 bases). Deletions cut 0 bases from V and 5 bases from J, with 11 bases between. Germline V CDR1 and CDR2: SGHRS, YFSETQ. The CDR3 is 15 residues long. The chain's CDR3 is CASSLARTVNEKLFF. The CDR3, as DNA: TGCGCCAGCAGCTTGGCGAGGACAGTGAATGAAAAACTGTTTTTT. Together with reference TRBV5-1 and TRBJ1-4, the CDR3 gives the full variable domain: KAGVTQTPRYLIKTRGQQVTLSCSPISGHRSVSWYQQTPGQGLQFLFEYFSETQRNKGNFPGRFSGRQFSNSRSEMNVSTLELGDSALYLCASSLARTVNEKLFFGSGTQLSVL.

This clone turned up a few times. The chain has TRBV6-5 and TRBJ1-1; TRBD1 aligns across 7 bases. The CDR3 is 14 amino acids. V lost 2 bases, J lost 1 base, and 1 base stayed unmatched. Germline loops: CDR1 MNHEY, CDR2 SVGAGI. CDR3 bases: TGTGCCAGCAGTTACCCAGGGGGGAACACTGAAGCTTTCTTT. Amino acid sequence: CASSYPGGNTEAFF.

A few counts support this clone. CDR3 loop: CAISGIAGGPGETQYF. The DNA of the CDR3 is TGTGCCATCAGCGGGATAGCGGGAGGGCCTGGAGAGACCCAGTACTTC. The chain joins TRBV10-3 to TRBJ2-5, with TRBD2 matching over 11 bases. Germline trimming cut 6 bases from V and 4 bases from J; bases unmatched to any gene: 10. Per the germline V gene, CDR1 is ENHRY and CDR2 is SYGVKD. The CDR3 is made up of 16 amino acids.

The V and J genes are TRBV6-5 and TRBJ2-5, with D perhaps matching TRBD2 (6 bases). The CDR3 contains 13 residues. From germline, CDR1 is MNHEY and CDR2 SVGAGI. V lost 3 bases and J lost 1, with 6 bases in between. The CDR3: CASSYSGQETQYF. CDR3 sequence (DNA): TGTGCCAGCAGTTATAGCGGCCAAGAGACCCAGTACTTC.

This clone was counted a single time. This sequence joins TRBV5-1 and TRBJ1-2, with D tentatively TRBD1 (6 bases). Germline loops: CDR1 SGHRS, CDR2 YFSETQ. This CDR3 spans 15 amino acids. The V end lost 1 base, the J end lost 2 bases, and 12 bases lay between the germline ends. CDR3 region: CASSLFGGANYGYTF. Here the CDR3 DNA reads TGCGCCAGCAGCTTGTTTGGGGGGGCGAACTATGGCTACACCTTC.

A few counts support this clone. V is TRBV7-2 and J is TRBJ1-5; 7 nucleotides agree with TRBD1. V was clipped by 4 bases and J by 5 bases; unmatched bases: 5. This CDR3 comprises 14 residues. Germline loops: CDR1 SGHTA, CDR2 FQGNSA. CDR3 nucleotides: TGTGCCAGCAGCTCGACAGGGTGGGATCAGCCCCAGCATTTT. It is translated as CASSSTGWDQPQHF.

V usage is TRBV7-9 and J usage is TRBJ2-7; 7 bases align to TRBD2. The V gene end was trimmed by 2 bases and the J gene end by 7 bases; junction bases not matched to a gene: 8. CDR3 length equals 14 residues. Germline assignment: CDR1 SEHNR and CDR2 FQNEAQ (reference sequence). The CDR3 loop is CASSLSAGVGEQYF. DNA of the CDR3: TGTGCCAGCAGCTTATCGGCGGGAGTGGGAGAGCAGTACTTC.

The V call is TRBV10-2, the J call TRBJ2-1, with TRBD2 matching over 7 bases. Germline V gene sequence: CDR1 WSHSY, CDR2 SAAADI. The length of the CDR3 is 13 residues. The junction had 7 bases not matched to a gene; V was cut back by 6 bases and J by 8 bases. The CDR3 nucleotides read TGCGCCAGCAGGAGCGGGATGGGGTATGAGCAGTTCTTC. Translation: CASRSGMGYEQFF.

The table lists this clone with a few counts. This chain joins TRBV7-9 and TRBJ2-1, with TRBD1 identical over 7 bases. The CDR3 loop spans 14 amino acids. The trim removed 5 bases at V and 6 bases at J, leaving 7 bases unmatched. Germline values: CDR1 SEHNR, CDR2 FQNEAQ (reference sequence). DNA of the CDR3: TGTGCCAGCAGCGCAGGGGGAATTAGCAATGAGCAGTTCTTC. Translating it yields CASSAGGISNEQFF.

The chain uses TRBV6-5 and TRBJ1-5, with 7 bases aligning to TRBD1. With 5 bases clipped from V and 2 bases from J, the junction kept 6 bases outside the gene matches. CDR1 and CDR2 (germline): MNHEY, SVGAGI. CDR3 length equals 15 residues. DNA of the CDR3: TGTGCCAGCAGTCGACAGGGTAACGGCAATCAGCCCCAGCATTTT. Protein product: CASSRQGNGNQPQHF.

This chain links TRBV9 with TRBJ1-3; D is possibly TRBD1 (5 bases). The CDR3 contains 15 residues. Per the germline V gene, CDR1 is SGDLS and CDR2 is YYNGEE. V was shortened by 0 bases and J by 4 bases, with 11 bases between the two germline ends. CDR3: CASSVGQGGGNTIYF. The CDR3 DNA reads as TGTGCCAGCAGCGTAGGTCAGGGTGGGGGAAACACCATATATTTT.

This clone occurred a few times. This chain connects TRBV6-2 or TRBV6-3 to TRBJ1-1; 7 bases map to TRBD1. The trim removed 4 bases at V and 1 base at J, leaving 3 bases unmatched. Looked up from germline, CDR1 is MNHEY and CDR2 is SVGEGT. CDR3 length equals 14 residues. Written as DNA, the CDR3 is TGTGCCAGCAGTTCAAGGACAGGGAACACTGAAGCTTTCTTT. This codes for CASSSRTGNTEAFF.

V usage is TRBV4-1 and J usage is TRBJ1-4; 7 nucleotides agree with TRBD1. The V segment lost 4 bases and the J segment 8 bases; nucleotides outside the gene matches: 10. This CDR3 is 15 amino acids long. CDR1 MGHRA and CDR2 YSYEKL come from the germline V gene. Here the CDR3 reads CASSPQTGRPEKLFF. CDR3 in DNA: TGCGCCAGCAGCCCTCAGACAGGGCGGCCCGAAAAACTGTTTTTT.

This sequence joins TRBV27 and TRBJ2-1; 8 nucleotides match TRBD1. This CDR3 contains 13 residues. Trimming took 6 bases from V and 3 from J; bases not matched to a gene: 1. Germline CDR1 is MNHEY and CDR2 is SMNVEV (reference sequence). The CDR3 protein is CASRGQGYNEQFF. DNA of the CDR3: TGTGCCAGCAGAGGACAGGGCTACAATGAGCAGTTCTTC.

This clone occurred once. The junction departs from the called germline gene at one end, perhaps through a read error. The CDR3 DNA reads TGTGCCAGCAGGGCGGGAGGGGCGCTGTTTTTT. Encoded protein: CASRAGGALFF. The V call is TRBV3-1 (or the pseudogene TRBV3-2), the J call TRBJ2-2, with 9 positions matching TRBD2. Germline loops: CDR1 LGHDT, CDR2 YNNKEL (reference sequence). This CDR3 is built from 11 residues.

The chain couples TRBV6-5 to TRBJ2-5, with 9 nucleotides matching TRBD1. CDR1 is MNHEY, CDR2 SVGAGI, per germline. The CDR3 loop spans 13 amino acids. Losses at the gene ends were 5 bases for V and 4 bases for J; bases not matched to a gene: 2. Here the CDR3 DNA reads TGTGCCAGCAGTCTGGGACAGGGAGAGACCCAGTACTTC. As protein: CASSLGQGETQYF.

The chain recombines TRBV12-5 with TRBJ2-7; 10 positions match TRBD2. With V trimmed by 5 bases and J by 7 bases, 11 bases remained unmatched. The CDR3 sequence is 15 residues long. From germline, CDR1 is LGHNT and CDR2 FRNRAP. The DNA of the CDR3 is TGTGCTAGTGGTACCCCTAGCGGGGGCCTCTTTGAGCAGTACTTC. It yields the protein CASGTPSGGLFEQYF.

This chain connects TRBV27 to TRBJ2-5; no clear D gene. V was shortened by 4 bases and J by 5 bases, with 11 bases between the two germline ends. CDR3 length equals 13 residues. The germline CDR1 and CDR2 sequences are MNHEY and SMNVEV (reference sequence). The CDR3: CASSSELSETQYF. The CDR3, as DNA: TGTGCCAGCAGTTCGGAACTATCCGAGACCCAGTACTTC.

Here the CDR3 reads CASSRAGLETQYF. The CDR3 nucleotides read TGTGCCAGCTCAAGGGCAGGGTTGGAGACCCAGTACTTC. J is TRBJ2-5 and V is TRBV18; D might be TRBD1 (5 bases). Trimming removed 5 bases at V and 5 bases at J, with 12 bases between. CDR3 length: 13 residues. Germline loops: CDR1 KGHSH, CDR2 LQKENI.